These T cell receptor beta chains were read from a single sample in a study of PD-L1 blockade in urothelial cancer. The method was immunoSEQ multiplex PCR; TCRdb's version includes in-frame clones alone and lacks a portion of them. This sample has some 51,000 clones, with approximately 83% found just once. The sequences come from PBMCs, collected around atezolizumab (anti-PD-L1) treatment. Receptor source: a man in his fifties or sixties with urothelial cancer. CDR3s include the opening cysteine and the closing phenylalanine or tryptophan. The D gene is left open where the match is weak. Clone size appears in some rows only: once, few, many, or a class for an expanded clone.

medium-sized	TRBD2	TRBJ2-1	TRBV5-1	TGCGCCAGCAGATTCGATAGCGGGAAATCCTACAATGAGCAGTTCTTC	CASRFDSGKSYNEQFF
-	TRBD1	TRBJ2-1	TRBV10-3	TGTGCCATCAGTGTCGGGGGACAGGGGTCGGTTAGTGAGCAGTTCTTC	CAISVGGQGSVSEQFF
-	TRBD1	TRBJ2-4	TRBV9	TGTGCCAGCAGCCCTCGACAGGGGGCGGCCAAAAACATTCAGTACTTC	CASSPRQGAAKNIQYF
-	TRBD2	TRBJ2-2	TRBV7-2	TGTGCCAGCAGCTCCTGGCGACGTAGCGGGAAGCACGGGGAGCTGTTTTTT	CASSSWRRSGKHGELFF
-	-	TRBJ2-7	TRBV15	TGTGCCACCAGCAGGAGGAGACAGGCAACTGACTACGAGCAGTACTTC	CATSRRRQATDYEQYF
few	-	TRBJ2-1	TRBV6-5	TGTGCCAGCAGTTACTCAGGGGTGGAGTCCTACAATGAGCAGTTCTTC	CASSYSGVESYNEQFF
-	-	TRBJ2-7	TRBV5-1	TGCGCCAGCAGCCTGGGCTCGGGCAGGGACTACGAGCAGTACTTC	CASSLGSGRDYEQYF
-	-	TRBJ2-7	TRBV18	TGTGCCAGCTCCCAAACGCTAGCCCTCGGCGAGCAGTACTTC	CASSQTLALGEQYF
-	TRBD1	TRBJ2-2	TRBV7-3	TGTGCCAGCATTCGCCCGGGACAGGGGAATCTCGGGGAGCTGTTTTTT	CASIRPGQGNLGELFF
-	TRBD1	TRBJ2-7	TRBV30	TGTGCCTGGGGACAGGGGGCGCTGACCTACGAGCAGTACTTC	CAWGQGALTYEQYF
-	-	TRBJ2-6	TRBV18	TGTGCCAGCTCACCGTCGGTAGGGAGCTCTGGGGCCAACGTCCTGACTTTC	CASSPSVGSSGANVLTF
-	TRBD1	TRBJ2-3	TRBV10-3	TGTGCCGTCTGGGGACAGGGGTTTGCTACGCAGTATTTT	CAVWGQGFATQYF
-	TRBD1	TRBJ1-4	TRBV18	TGTGCCAGCTCGGTCGAGGGACAGGGGCCTACAACTAATGAAAAACTGTTTTTT	CASSVEGQGPTTNEKLFF
-	-	TRBJ2-5	TRBV30	TGTGCCGGAAACGGGGCAGGGGGGGAGACCCAGTACTTC	CAGNGAGGETQYF
-	-	TRBJ1-2	TRBV10-3	TGTGCCATCAGTGAGGTGGAGACTGTGGGCTACACCTTC	CAISEVETVGYTF
-	-	TRBJ2-7	TRBV11-2	TGTGCCAGCAGCGTCGGGGGCTACGAGCAGTACTTC	CASSVGGYEQYF
-	TRBD1	TRBJ1-2	TRBV11-3	TGTGCCAGCAGCTTCGGACAGGGGCAGAATGGCTACACCTTC	CASSFGQGQNGYTF
few	-	TRBJ1-1	TRBV18	TGTGCCAGCTCACCCAGGGTTTATGAGAACACTGAAGCTTTCTTT	CASSPRVYENTEAFF
-	-	TRBJ2-6	TRBV5-8	TGTGCCAGCAGCTTGGCGAGCTCTGGGGCCAACGTCCTGACTTTC	CASSLASSGANVLTF
-	TRBD1	TRBJ1-1	TRBV6-5	TGTGCCAGCGCGGACAGGGGTGGGTACACTGAAGCTTTCTTT	CASADRGGYTEAFF
-	TRBD2	TRBJ2-1	TRBV5-8	TGTGCCAGCAGCCCCGGGACTAGCGGTATCAGCTCCTACAATGAGCAGTTCTTC	CASSPGTSGISSYNEQFF
-	TRBD2	TRBJ2-1	TRBV5-5	TGTGCCAGCAGCTTGTCGGGTAGCGGGCTCTCCTACAATGAGCAGTTCTTC	CASSLSGSGLSYNEQFF
-	-	TRBJ1-6	TRBV7-9	TGTGCCAGCAGTCTGGACAGCCTTCATTCACCCCTCCACTTT	CASSLDSLHSPLHF
-	TRBD1	TRBJ2-7	TRBV5-8	TGTGCCAGCAGCTCCGGGACAGGGTCCTACGAGCAGTACTTC	CASSSGTGSYEQYF
-	-	TRBJ2-5	TRBV6-6	TGTGCCAGCAGTTACCCCCGGGACCAAGAGACCCAGTACTTC	CASSYPRDQETQYF
-	TRBD1	TRBJ1-6	TRBV5-6	TGTGCCAGCAGGCCCGGGACAGGGTATAATTCACCCCTCCACTTT	CASRPGTGYNSPLHF
-	-	TRBJ1-5	TRBV19	TGTGCCAGTACCCCGAGTAGAGGGCCCCAGCATTTT	CASTPSRGPQHF
-	-	TRBJ2-7	TRBV7-9	TGTGCCAGCAGCTCCCGGGACATAGGATACGAGCAGTACTTC	CASSSRDIGYEQYF
-	-	TRBJ1-2	TRBV7-3	TGTGCCAGCAGCCGTGGCAGGGGCTATGGCTACACCTTC	CASSRGRGYGYTF
-	-	TRBJ1-4	TRBV5-8	TGTGCCAGCAGCCGGGTGGTTGACAAACTGTTTTTT	CASSRVVDKLFF
-	TRBD2	TRBJ2-2	TRBV27	TGTGCCAGCAGTGCTCTAGCGGCCGGGGAGCTGTTTTTT	CASSALAAGELFF
-	-	TRBJ2-1	TRBV11-3	TGTGCCAGCAGCTTAGTCAGGGATGAGCAGTTCTTC	CASSLVRDEQFF
-	-	TRBJ2-7	TRBV11-1	TGTGCCAGCAGCTTAGAGTGGGAGACAGCGGGCGGGAACTCCTACGAGCAGTACTTC	CASSLEWETAGGNSYEQYF
-	TRBD1	TRBJ2-5	TRBV19	TGTGCCAGTAGCCCCATCGGACAGGTTCGAGAGACCCAGTACTTC	CASSPIGQVRETQYF
-	-	TRBJ1-3	TRBV19	TGTGCCAGCAGGGGAAGCGCTGGAAACACCATATATTTT	CASRGSAGNTIYF
-	-	TRBJ2-2	TRBV30	TGTGCCTGGCCCCCCCCTAGCCCTCCCGGGGAGCTGTTTTTT	CAWPPPSPPGELFF
once	TRBD1	TRBJ2-1	TRBV7-3	TGTGCCAGCAGCCTACCCCCCGAAGACAGGGGGAGTTGGGGGCAGTTCTTC	CASSLPPEDRGSWGQFF
-	-	TRBJ2-7	TRBV10-2	TGCGCCAGCAGTGAGTCGCTAACTAGCAGAGAGCAGTACTTC	CASSESLTSREQYF
-	TRBD1	TRBJ2-3	TRBV4-2	TGTGCCAGCAGCCAGGGACAGGGGGTGGATACGCAGTATTTT	CASSQGQGVDTQYF
once	TRBD2	TRBJ2-7	TRBV6-6	TGTGCCAGCAGTTACTCATTCGAGCGGGAGGGTTACGAGCAGTACTTC	CASSYSFEREGYEQYF
-	-	TRBJ1-5	TRBV11-2	TGTGCCAGCAGCGACGGCATGGGGCGGAACAATCAGCCCCAGCATTTT	CASSDGMGRNNQPQHF
-	TRBD1	TRBJ1-5	TRBV6-5	TGTGCCAGCAGGCCGACAGGGCTGAGCAATCAGCCCCAGCATTTT	CASRPTGLSNQPQHF
-	-	TRBJ1-4	TRBV7-8	TGTGCCAGCAGTCAACGGGTCCACCCCGAAACTAATGAAAAACTGTTTTTT	CASSQRVHPETNEKLFF
-	-	TRBJ1-5	TRBV5-5	TGTGCCAGCAGCTTGGCGGCAGGGATAGGGTATCAGCCCCAGCATTTT	CASSLAAGIGYQPQHF
-	-	TRBJ1-2	TRBV18	TGTGCCAGCTCACCACCCGCCTCGGGAAGCTATGGCTACACCTTC	CASSPPASGSYGYTF
once	-	TRBJ1-5	TRBV19	TGTGCCAGTCGACGACAATGGGGGGAATCCTCAACTAGCAATCAGCCCCAGCATTTT	CASRRQWGESSTSNQPQHF
-	-	TRBJ1-4	TRBV14	TGTGCCAGCAGCCAACTTGGGCAGGGGAGAGAAGAAAAACTGTTTTTT	CASSQLGQGREEKLFF